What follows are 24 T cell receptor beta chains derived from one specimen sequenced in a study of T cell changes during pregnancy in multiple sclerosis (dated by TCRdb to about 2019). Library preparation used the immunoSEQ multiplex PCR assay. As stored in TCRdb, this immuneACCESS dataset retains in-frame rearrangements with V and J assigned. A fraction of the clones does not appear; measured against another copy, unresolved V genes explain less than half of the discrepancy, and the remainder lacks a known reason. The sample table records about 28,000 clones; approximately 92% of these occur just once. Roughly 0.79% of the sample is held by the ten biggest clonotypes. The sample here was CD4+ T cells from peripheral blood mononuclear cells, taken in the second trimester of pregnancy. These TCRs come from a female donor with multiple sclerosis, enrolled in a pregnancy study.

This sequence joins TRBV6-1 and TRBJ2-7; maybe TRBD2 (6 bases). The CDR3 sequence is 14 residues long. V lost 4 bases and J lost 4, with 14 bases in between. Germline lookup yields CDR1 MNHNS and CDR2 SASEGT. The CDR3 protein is CASSARGGKYEQYF. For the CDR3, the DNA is TGTGCCAGCAGTGCGCGCGGCGGGAAGTACGAGCAGTACTTC.

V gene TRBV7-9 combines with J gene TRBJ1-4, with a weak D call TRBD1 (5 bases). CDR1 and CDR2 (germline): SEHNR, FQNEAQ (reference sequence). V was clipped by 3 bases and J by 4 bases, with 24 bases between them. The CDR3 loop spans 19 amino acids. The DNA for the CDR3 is TGTGCCAGCAGCTTTTCTAGGGGCGGTTGGAACAGTCGTAATGAAAAACTGTTTTTT. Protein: CASSFSRGGWNSRNEKLFF.

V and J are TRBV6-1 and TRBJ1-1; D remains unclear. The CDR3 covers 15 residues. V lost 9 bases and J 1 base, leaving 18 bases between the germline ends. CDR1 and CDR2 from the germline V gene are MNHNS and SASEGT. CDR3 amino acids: CARNTPGGENTEAFF. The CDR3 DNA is TGTGCCAGAAATACCCCCGGCGGGGAGAACACTGAAGCTTTCTTT.

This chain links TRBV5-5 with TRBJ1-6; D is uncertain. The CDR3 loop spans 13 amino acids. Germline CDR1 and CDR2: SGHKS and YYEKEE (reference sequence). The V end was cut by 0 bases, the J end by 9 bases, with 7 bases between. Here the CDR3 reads CASSLGESSPLHF. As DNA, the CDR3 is TGTGCCAGCAGCTTGGGAGAGAGTTCACCCCTCCACTTT.

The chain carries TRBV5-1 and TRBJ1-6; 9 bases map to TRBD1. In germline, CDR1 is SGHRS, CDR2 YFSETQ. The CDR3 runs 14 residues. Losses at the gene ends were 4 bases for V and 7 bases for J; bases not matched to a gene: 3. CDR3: CASSDTGGNSPLHF. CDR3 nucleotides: TGCGCCAGCAGCGACACAGGGGGCAATTCACCCCTCCACTTT.

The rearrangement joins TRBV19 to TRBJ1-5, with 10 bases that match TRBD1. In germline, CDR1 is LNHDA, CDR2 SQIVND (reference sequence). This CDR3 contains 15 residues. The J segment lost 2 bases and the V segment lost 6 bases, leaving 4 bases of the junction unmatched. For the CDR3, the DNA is TGTGCCAGTAGGAGGACAGGGGGTGGCAATCAGCCCCAGCATTTT. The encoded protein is CASRRTGGGNQPQHF.

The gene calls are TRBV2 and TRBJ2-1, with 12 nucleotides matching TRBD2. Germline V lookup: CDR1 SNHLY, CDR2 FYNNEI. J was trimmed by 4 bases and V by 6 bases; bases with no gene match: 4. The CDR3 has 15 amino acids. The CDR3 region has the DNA TGTGCCAGCAGCGGACTAGCGGGGTCTTACAATGAGCAGTTCTTC. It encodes CASSGLAGSYNEQFF.

CDR3 amino acids: CASSLEMGAAEAFF. The CDR3 bases are TGTGCCAGCAGCTTAGAAATGGGGGCGGCTGAAGCTTTCTTT. The rearrangement joins TRBV7-9 to TRBJ1-1; D may be TRBD1 (6 bases). CDR3 length: 14 residues. Germline V gene sequence: CDR1 SEHNR, CDR2 FQNEAQ (reference sequence). V shed 1 base and J shed 6 bases, with 12 bases lying between them.

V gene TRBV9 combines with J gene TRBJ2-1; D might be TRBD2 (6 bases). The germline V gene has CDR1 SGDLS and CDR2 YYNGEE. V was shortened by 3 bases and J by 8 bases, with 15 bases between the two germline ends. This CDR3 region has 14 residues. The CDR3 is CASSARGVRDEQFF. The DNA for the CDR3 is TGTGCCAGCAGCGCCCGCGGGGTGCGGGATGAGCAGTTCTTC.

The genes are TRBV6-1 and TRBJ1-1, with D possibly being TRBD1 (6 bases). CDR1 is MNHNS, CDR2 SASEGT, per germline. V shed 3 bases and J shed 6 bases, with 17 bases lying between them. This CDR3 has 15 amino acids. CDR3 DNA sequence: TGTGCCAGCAGTGATCCGTCCAGGGGTAGGGCTGAAGCTTTCTTT. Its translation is CASSDPSRGRAEAFF.

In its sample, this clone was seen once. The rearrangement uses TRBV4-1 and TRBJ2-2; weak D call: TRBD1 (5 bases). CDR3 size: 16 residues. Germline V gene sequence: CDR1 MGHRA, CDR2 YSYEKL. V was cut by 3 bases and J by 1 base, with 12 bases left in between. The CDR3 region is CASSQARDLNTGELFF. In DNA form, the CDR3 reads TGCGCCAGCAGCCAGGCCAGGGATTTGAACACCGGGGAGCTGTTTTTT.

CDR3 region: CASSEGQGAGNTIYF. CDR3 nucleotide sequence: TGTGCCAGCAGTGAAGGGCAGGGGGCAGGAAACACCATATATTTT. The J gene is TRBJ1-3, the V gene TRBV6-1; TRBD1 aligns across 8 bases. Germline CDR1 and CDR2: MNHNS and SASEGT. This CDR3 has 15 residues. Trimming removed 1 base from V and 4 bases from J; junction bases left unmatched: 3.

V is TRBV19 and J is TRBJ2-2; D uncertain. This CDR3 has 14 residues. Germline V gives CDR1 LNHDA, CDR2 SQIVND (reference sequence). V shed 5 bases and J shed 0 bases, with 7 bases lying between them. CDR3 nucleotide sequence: TGTGCCAGTAGTTACCAGGCGAACACCGGGGAGCTGTTTTTT. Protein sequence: CASSYQANTGELFF.

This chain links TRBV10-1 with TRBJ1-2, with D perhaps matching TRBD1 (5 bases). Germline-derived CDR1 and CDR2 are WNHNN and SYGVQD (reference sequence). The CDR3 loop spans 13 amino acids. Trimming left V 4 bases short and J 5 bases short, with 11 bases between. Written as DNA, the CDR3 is TGCGCCAGCAGTGCAGGGATGGGATATGGCTACACCTTC. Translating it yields CASSAGMGYGYTF.

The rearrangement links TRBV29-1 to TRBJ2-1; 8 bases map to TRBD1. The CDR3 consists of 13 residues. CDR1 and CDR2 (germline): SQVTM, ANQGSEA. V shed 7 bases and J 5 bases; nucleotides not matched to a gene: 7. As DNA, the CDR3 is TGCAGCGCGGACAGGGCTAAGCACAATGAGCAGTTCTTC. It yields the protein CSADRAKHNEQFF.

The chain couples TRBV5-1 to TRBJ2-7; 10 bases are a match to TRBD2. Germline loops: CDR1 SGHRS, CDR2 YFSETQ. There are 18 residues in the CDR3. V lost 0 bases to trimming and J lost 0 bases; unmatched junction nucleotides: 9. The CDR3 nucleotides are TGCGCCAGCAGCTTGGTCCAGGCTAGCGGGAGAATCTCCTACGAGCAGTACTTC. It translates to CASSLVQASGRISYEQYF. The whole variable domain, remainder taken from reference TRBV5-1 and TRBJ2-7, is KAGVTQTPRYLIKTRGQQVTLSCSPISGHRSVSWYQQTPGQGLQFLFEYFSETQRNKGNFPGRFSGRQFSNSRSEMNVSTLELGDSALYLCASSLVQASGRISYEQYFGPGTRLTVT.

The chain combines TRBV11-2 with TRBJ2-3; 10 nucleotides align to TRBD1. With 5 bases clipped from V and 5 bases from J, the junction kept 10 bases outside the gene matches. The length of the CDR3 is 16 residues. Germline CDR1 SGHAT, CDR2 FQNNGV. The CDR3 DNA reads TGTGCCAGCAGCCCCAACCAAGGACAGGGGGGAGATACGCAGTATTTT. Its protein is CASSPNQGQGGDTQYF.

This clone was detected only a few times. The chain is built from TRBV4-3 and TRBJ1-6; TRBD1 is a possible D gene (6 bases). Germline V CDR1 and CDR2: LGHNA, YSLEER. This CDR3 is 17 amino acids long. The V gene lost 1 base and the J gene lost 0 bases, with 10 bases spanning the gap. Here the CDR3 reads CASSQVVDSSYNSPLHF. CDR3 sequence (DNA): TGCGCCAGCAGCCAAGTCGTGGACAGCTCCTATAATTCACCCCTCCACTTT.

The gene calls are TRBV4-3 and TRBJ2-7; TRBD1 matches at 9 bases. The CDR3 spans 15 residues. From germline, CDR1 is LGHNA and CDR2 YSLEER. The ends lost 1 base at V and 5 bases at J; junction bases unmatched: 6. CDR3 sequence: CASSQGDREDHEQYF. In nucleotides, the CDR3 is TGCGCCAGCAGCCAAGGGGACAGGGAGGACCACGAGCAGTACTTC.

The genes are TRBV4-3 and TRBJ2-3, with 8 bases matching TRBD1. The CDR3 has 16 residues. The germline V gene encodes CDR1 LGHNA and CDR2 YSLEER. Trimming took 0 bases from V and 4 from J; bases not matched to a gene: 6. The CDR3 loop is CASSQDSAGGADTQYF. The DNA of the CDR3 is TGCGCCAGCAGCCAAGATTCGGCAGGGGGCGCAGATACGCAGTATTTT.

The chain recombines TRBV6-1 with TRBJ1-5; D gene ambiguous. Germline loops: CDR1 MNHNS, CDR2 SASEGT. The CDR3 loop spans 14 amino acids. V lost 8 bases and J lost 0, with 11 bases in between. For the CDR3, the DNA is TGTGCCAGCTTGGAGGGATATAGCAATCAGCCCCAGCATTTT. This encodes CASLEGYSNQPQHF.

This CDR3 is CATSRDPQGKTGELFF. The DNA of the CDR3 is TGTGCCACCAGCAGAGATCCGCAGGGGAAAACCGGGGAGCTGTTTTTT. The J gene is TRBJ2-2, the V gene TRBV15; D may be TRBD1 (6 bases). The CDR3 runs 16 residues. Germline V lookup: CDR1 LNHNV, CDR2 YYDKDF (reference sequence). V was shortened by 0 bases and J by 5 bases, with 13 bases between the two germline ends.

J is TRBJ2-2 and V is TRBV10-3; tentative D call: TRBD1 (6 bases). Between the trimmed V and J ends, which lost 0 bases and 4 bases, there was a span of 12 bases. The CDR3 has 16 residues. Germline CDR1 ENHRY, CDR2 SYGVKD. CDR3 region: CAISESAGARTGELFF. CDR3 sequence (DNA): TGTGCCATCAGTGAGTCGGCAGGGGCGCGCACCGGGGAGCTGTTTTTT.

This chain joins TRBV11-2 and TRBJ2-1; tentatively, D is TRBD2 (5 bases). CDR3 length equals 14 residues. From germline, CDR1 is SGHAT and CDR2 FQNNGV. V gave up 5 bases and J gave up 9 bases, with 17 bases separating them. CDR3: CASSRVGSGGEQFF. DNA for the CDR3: TGTGCCAGCAGCCGAGTGGGGAGCGGTGGTGAGCAGTTCTTC.